These 5 T cell receptor beta chains originate from one sample sequenced in a study of CD4 T cells in relation to SARS-CoV-2 and coronaviruses (dated by TCRdb to about 2021). Receptor libraries were prepared by the immunoSEQ multiplex PCR assay. TCRdb's version of the immuneACCESS table is confined to in-frame rearrangements and falls short of the full clone set. An unresolved V gene accounts for under half of the shortfall where checked; the remainder is of unknown origin. In all, the sample holds about 29,000 clones, and 60% to 80% of those were seen once. The ten most abundant clones make up over 9% of the sample. Their recognized antigens are unknown. CD4+ T cells from unexposed donors were collected before the COVID-19 pandemic (2011-2018). The EasySep CD4+ T cell isolation kit was used to isolate CD4+ T cells once the cultures had run for 10 to 11 days. Specimen: CD4+ T cells from PBMCs, cultured in vitro. The receptors come from a human donor in good health.

This sequence joins TRBV10-3 and TRBJ1-3; the D is unclear. The germline V and J ends were trimmed by 3 bases and 0 bases, with 6 bases remaining between them. Germline V lookup: CDR1 ENHRY, CDR2 SYGVKD. The CDR3 has 14 residues. This chain's CDR3 is CAISDAASGNTIYF. The CDR3, as DNA: TGTGCCATCAGTGACGCAGCCTCTGGAAACACCATATATTTT.

This chain's CDR3 is CSVGQGGTQPQHF. The CDR3 region has the DNA TGCAGCGTTGGACAGGGGGGCACTCAGCCCCAGCATTTT. V is TRBV29-1 and J is TRBJ1-5; 9 nucleotides match TRBD1. CDR3 length: 13 residues. CDR1 and CDR2 from the germline V gene are SQVTM and ANQGSEA. Unmatched junction bases numbered 4, after V lost 4 bases and J lost 6 bases.

There are a few counts of this clone. CDR3 in DNA: TGCGCCAGCACCGGACAGGGGTATAATTCACCCCTCCACTTT. Translating gives CASTGQGYNSPLHF. The chain uses TRBV5-1 and TRBJ1-6; TRBD1 matches at 9 bases. Trimming removed 6 bases from V and 4 bases from J; junction bases left unmatched: 2. This CDR3 contains 14 residues. Germline V gene data show CDR1 as SGHRS and CDR2 as YFSETQ.

This chain uses TRBV3-1 (or the pseudogene TRBV3-2) with TRBJ2-5, with 13 bases fitting TRBD2. The CDR3 totals 16 residues. Per the germline V gene, CDR1 is LGHDT and CDR2 is YNNKEL (reference sequence). Germline trimming cut 4 bases from V and 5 bases from J; bases unmatched to any gene: 7. The CDR3 here is CASSPGLAGTVETQYF. CDR3 nucleotides: TGTGCCAGCAGCCCGGGACTAGCGGGGACTGTGGAGACCCAGTACTTC.

This rearrangement joins TRBV10-3 to TRBJ1-3; D gene uncertain. Trimming stripped 11 bases from V and 4 bases from J, with 15 bases between. Germline loops: CDR1 ENHRY, CDR2 SYGVKD. The CDR3 sequence is 13 residues long. In DNA form, the CDR3 reads TGTGCCTCCACCCCCGGTAGCGGAAACACCATATATTTT. It translates to CASTPGSGNTIYF.